The clone carrying this TCR beta chain has a handful of counts. Its target is not known. The source of the sample is a study of T cell repertoires in cytomegalovirus infection. Overall study: The authors relied on CMV epitopes, both recently identified HLA-C-restricted and well-studied HLA-B-restricted. Matching HLA type and CMV infection were both indicated by public TCR beta signatures.

V lost 7 bases and J 5 bases, leaving 14 bases between the germline ends. Germline V gives CDR1 SNHLY, CDR2 FYNNEI. The CDR3 is 13 residues long. TCRdb processed the reads anew with MiXCR; each CDR3 protein has one entry. The sample holds about 700,000 distinct CDR3 sequences; 30% to 35% are singletons and the top ten take 15% to 20%. General study findings and limits: Clonotype analysis showed dominance of the ex vivo response by HLA-C-restricted CMV-specific TCR beta clonotypes. Identification of carriers of CMV plus the relevant HLA was achieved through cumulative public TCR beta family frequency.

The chain recombines TRBV2 with TRBJ1-2; no clear D. This clonotype was obtained from a human donor in good health (CMV status not recorded). Some clones in this sample may be carry-over from other donors' samples. The starting material was cultured PBMCs, obtained from culture after CMV antigen stimulation. CDR3 nucleotides: TGTGCCAGCATGTCTTTAGACCCTTATGGCTACACCTTC. This encodes CASMSLDPYGYTF.